This T cell receptor beta chain derives from a study of Ad26.COV2.S vaccination and SARS-CoV-2 variants. V lost 1 base, J lost 4 bases, and 5 bases stayed unmatched. Germline lookup yields CDR1 SGHAT and CDR2 FQNNGV. This CDR3 is 15 amino acids long. With regard to this clone: The antigen is unknown.

TCRdb's table, derived via immunoSEQ multiplex PCR, lists solely in-frame clones and lacks some. The sample carries about 440,000 clones, 90% recorded once. The sample's treatment: some 20 received Ad26.COV2.S at low or high dose, single or two shots; 5 received placebo; per-sample allocation not given. Samples came from day 63 after the first vaccine or placebo injection. Study conclusions and caveats: Participants given vaccine showed non-spike TCR breadth similar to that of placebo recipients. Reported findings describe substantial breadth in spike-specific CD8+ and CD4+ T cell responses following vaccination.

The TCR sequence derives from a person aged 18-60 years who received the Ad26.COV2.S COVID-19 vaccine or a placebo. The chain couples TRBV11-2 to TRBJ2-7, with 9 bases identical to TRBD2. Sequenced material: peripheral blood, taken in a trial of Ad26.COV2.S vaccine versus placebo. The CDR3, as DNA: TGTGCCAGCAGCTTAGGTGCGGGAGGGAATTACGAGCAGTACTTC. Its protein product is CASSLGAGGNYEQYF. Looking up the rest from reference TRBV11-2 and TRBJ2-7 gives the full variable domain: EAGVAQSPRYKIIEKRQSVAFWCNPISGHATLYWYQQILGQGPKLLIQFQNNGVVDDSQLPKDRFSAERLKGVDSTLKIQPAKLEDSAVYLCASSLGAGGNYEQYFGPGTRLTVT.